This entry features one T cell receptor (beta chain) sequence. Its target is not known. RNA transcripts yielded amplified TCR beta CDR3 regions. Using the HTBI primer set, a first-round RT-PCR was run on the TCR CDR3. TCRdb processed the multiplex PCR reads anew with MiXCR; each CDR3 protein has one entry. The profile covers about 180,000 distinct CDR3 sequences, with approximately 15% appearing a single time and roughly 32% taken by the ten largest. Diagnoses were established using clinical symptoms, serum thyroxine and TRAb, thyroid ultrasound and orbital computed tomography. V dropped 7 bases and J dropped 3; count of bases not matched to a gene: 8. The CDR3 runs to 15 residues. Germline V CDR1 and CDR2: SNHLY, FYNNEI. This entry is derived from a study of T cells in Graves' hyperthyroidism and ophthalmopathy. Findings of the study overall: By a 13 V-J model, ophthalmopathy was set apart from stable hyperthyroidism.

Sequencing was performed on blood. The TCR sequence derives from a woman in her forties or fifties with Graves' hyperthyroidism. The V and J genes are TRBV2 and TRBJ2-1, with 8 positions matching TRBD1. CDR3 loop: CASNIQGGGYNEQFF. Here the CDR3 DNA reads TGTGCCAGCAACATACAGGGGGGTGGCTACAATGAGCAGTTCTTC. The full variable domain, in which reference TRBV2 and TRBJ2-1 provide the parts outside the CDR3, is EPEVTQTPSHQVTQMGQEVILRCVPISNHLYFYWYRQILGQKVEFLVSFYNNEISEKSEIFDDQFSVERPDGSNFTLKIRSTKLEDSAMYFCASNIQGGGYNEQFFGPGTRLTVL.